Detailed here is one TCR beta chain. Measured with immunoSEQ multiplex PCR; TCRdb has only the in-frame clones, and not every one. Altogether under 200,000 clones are present, 86% being singletons, with the ten largest covering around 6%. This study enrolled people aged roughly 18 to 89 from about 24 US geographic areas. The study assigned cohorts using participant-reported clinical history. The source of the sample is a study of blood T cell repertoires in COVID-19. Study summary: Whether acute or convalescent, the COVID-19 samples came from the United States, Italy and Spain. PBMCs, B-cell-depleted T cells, or T cells were the source of the cDNA or gDNA that made up the material.

The sequencing input was PBMCs or T cells enriched from blood (not recorded which). This TCR was sampled from a man in his forties with acute COVID-19.

CDR3 sequence (DNA): TGTGCCAGCAGTTTTAGGGCCTATGGGGGCGGCTATGGCTACACCTTC. Protein sequence: CASSFRAYGGGYGYTF. This chain connects TRBV27 to TRBJ1-2, with D perhaps TRBD1 (6 bases). Germline CDR1 reads MNHEY; CDR2 reads SMNVEV (reference sequence). The CDR3 runs to 16 residues. V lost 3 bases and J 4 bases, leaving 18 bases between the germline ends.